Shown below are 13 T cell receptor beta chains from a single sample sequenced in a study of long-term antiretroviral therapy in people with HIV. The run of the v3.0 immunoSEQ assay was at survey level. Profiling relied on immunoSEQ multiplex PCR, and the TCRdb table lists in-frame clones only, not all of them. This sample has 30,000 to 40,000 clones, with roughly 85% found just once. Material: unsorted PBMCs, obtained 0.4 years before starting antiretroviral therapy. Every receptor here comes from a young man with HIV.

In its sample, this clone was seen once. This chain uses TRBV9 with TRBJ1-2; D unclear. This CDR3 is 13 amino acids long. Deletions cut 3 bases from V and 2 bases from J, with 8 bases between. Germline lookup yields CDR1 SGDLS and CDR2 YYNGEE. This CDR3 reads CASSAQLNYGYTF. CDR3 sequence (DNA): TGTGCCAGCAGCGCACAGCTAAACTATGGCTACACCTTC.

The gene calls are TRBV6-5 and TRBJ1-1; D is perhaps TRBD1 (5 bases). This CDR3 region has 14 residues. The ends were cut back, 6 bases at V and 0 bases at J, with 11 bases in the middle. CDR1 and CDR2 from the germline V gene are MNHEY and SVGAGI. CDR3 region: CASRAGLMNTEAFF. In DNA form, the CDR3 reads TGTGCCAGCAGGGCGGGACTCATGAACACTGAAGCTTTCTTT.

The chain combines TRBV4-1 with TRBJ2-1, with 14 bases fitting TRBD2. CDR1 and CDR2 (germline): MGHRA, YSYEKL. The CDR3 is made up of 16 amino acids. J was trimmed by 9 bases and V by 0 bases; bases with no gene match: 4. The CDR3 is CASSQEGLAGDPEQFF. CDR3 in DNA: TGCGCCAGCAGCCAAGAGGGACTAGCGGGAGACCCTGAGCAGTTCTTC.

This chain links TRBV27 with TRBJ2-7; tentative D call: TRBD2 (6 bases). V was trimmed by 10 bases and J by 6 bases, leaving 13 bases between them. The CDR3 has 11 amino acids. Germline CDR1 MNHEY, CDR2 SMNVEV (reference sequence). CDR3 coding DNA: TGTGCCACCGGCTCGGGACTCGAGCAGTACTTC. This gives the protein CATGSGLEQYF.

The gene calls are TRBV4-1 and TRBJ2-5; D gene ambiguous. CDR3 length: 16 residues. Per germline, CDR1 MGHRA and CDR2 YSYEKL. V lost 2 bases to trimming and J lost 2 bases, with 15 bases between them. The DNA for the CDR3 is TGCGCCAGCAGCCAACAAAGATTCGCAGGACAAGAGACCCAGTACTTC. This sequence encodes CASSQQRFAGQETQYF.

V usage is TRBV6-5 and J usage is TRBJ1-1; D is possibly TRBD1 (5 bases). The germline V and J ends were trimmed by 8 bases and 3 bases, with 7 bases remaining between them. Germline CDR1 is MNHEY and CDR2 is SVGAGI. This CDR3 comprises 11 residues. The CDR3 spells CASLGDTEAFF. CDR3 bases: TGTGCCAGCCTGGGGGACACTGAAGCTTTCTTT.

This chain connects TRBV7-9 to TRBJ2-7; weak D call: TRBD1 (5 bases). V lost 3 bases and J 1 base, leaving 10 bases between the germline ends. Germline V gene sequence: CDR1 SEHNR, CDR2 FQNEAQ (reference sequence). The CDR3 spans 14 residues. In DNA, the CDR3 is TGTGCCAGCAGCTTCTCACAGGAATCCTACGAGCAGTACTTC. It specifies CASSFSQESYEQYF.

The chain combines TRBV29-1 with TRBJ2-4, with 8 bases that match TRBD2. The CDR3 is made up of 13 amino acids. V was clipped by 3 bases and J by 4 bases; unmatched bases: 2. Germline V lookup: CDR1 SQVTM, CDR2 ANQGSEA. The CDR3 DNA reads TGCAGCGTTGAGGTAGCGGGGAAAAACATTCAGTACTTC. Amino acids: CSVEVAGKNIQYF.

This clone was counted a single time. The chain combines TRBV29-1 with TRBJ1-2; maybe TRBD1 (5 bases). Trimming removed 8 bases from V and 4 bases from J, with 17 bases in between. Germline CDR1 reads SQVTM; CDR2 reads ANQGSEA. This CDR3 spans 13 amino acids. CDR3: CSSDRYDSYGYTF. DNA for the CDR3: TGCAGCTCCGACCGATACGACAGCTATGGCTACACCTTC. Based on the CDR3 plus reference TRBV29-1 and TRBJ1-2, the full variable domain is SAVISQKPSRDICQRGTSLTIQCQVDSQVTMMFWYRQQPGQSLTLIATANQGSEATYESGFVIDKFPISRPNLTFSTLTVSNMSPEDSSIYLCSSDRYDSYGYTFGSGTRLTVV.

The CDR3 sequence is CAVDGGGPNYGYTF. In DNA, the CDR3 is TGTGCCGTAGACGGGGGGGGCCCTAACTATGGCTACACCTTC. The chain combines TRBV7-9 with TRBJ1-2; a possible D gene is TRBD1 (6 bases). There are 14 residues in the CDR3. V lost 11 bases and J lost 0, with 16 bases in between. CDR1 is SEHNR, CDR2 FQNEAQ, per germline (reference sequence). Complete variable domain (other parts from reference TRBV7-9 and TRBJ1-2): DTGVSQNPRHKITKRGQNVTFRCDPISEHNRLYWYRQTLGQGPEFLTYFQNEAQLEKSRLLSDRFSAERPKGSFSTLEIQRTEQGDSAMYLCAVDGGGPNYGYTFGSGTRLTVV.

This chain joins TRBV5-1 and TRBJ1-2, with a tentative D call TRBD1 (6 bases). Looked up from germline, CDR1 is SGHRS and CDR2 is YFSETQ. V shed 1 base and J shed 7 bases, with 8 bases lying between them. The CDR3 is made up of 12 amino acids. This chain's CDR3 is CASSLRGAGYTF. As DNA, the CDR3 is TGCGCCAGCAGCTTGAGGGGGGCTGGCTACACCTTC.

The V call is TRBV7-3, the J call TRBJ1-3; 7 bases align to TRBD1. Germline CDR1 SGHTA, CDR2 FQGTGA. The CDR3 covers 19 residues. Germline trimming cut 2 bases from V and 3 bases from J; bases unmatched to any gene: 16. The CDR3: CASSLAPLQGSTVGNTIYF. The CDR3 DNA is TGTGCCAGCAGCTTAGCGCCACTACAGGGGTCTACGGTTGGAAACACCATATATTTT.

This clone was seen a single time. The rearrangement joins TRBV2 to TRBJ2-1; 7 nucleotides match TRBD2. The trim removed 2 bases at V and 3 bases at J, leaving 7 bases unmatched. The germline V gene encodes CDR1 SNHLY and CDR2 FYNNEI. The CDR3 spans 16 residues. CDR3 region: CASSEYPGGIYNEQFF. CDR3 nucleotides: TGTGCCAGCAGTGAATATCCCGGGGGGATCTACAATGAGCAGTTCTTC.